The entry that follows covers one TCR beta chain sequence. Its antigen is currently unknown. These data originate in a study of graft-versus-host responses after intestinal transplantation. Across the study: Recipients across the board were started on anti-thymocyte globulin induction, then kept on tacrolimus and steroids for roughly 3 years.

Using immunoSEQ multiplex PCR, the repertoire was profiled, and TCRdb retains in-frame clones only, with some absent. The repertoire includes around 96,000 clones, approximately 90% of them detected once, and roughly 16% sits in the top ten. The CDR3 extends over 13 amino acids. The V and J ends lost 3 bases and 9 bases respectively, with 12 bases between them. CDR1 and CDR2 (germline): PRHDT, FYEKMQ (reference sequence). Study-wide results and limits: Some GvH clones appeared in ileal mucosa or blood before recipient bone marrow. Allografts of one patient group, those with graft-donor T cell macrochimerism, had high graft-versus-host to host-versus-graft clonal ratios.

The receptor's source is a human patient who received an intestinal transplant, so some T cells may come from the graft donor. Sequenced here: PBMCs, sampled about 440 days after intestinal transplant. The rearrangement links TRBV13 to TRBJ2-1, with D possibly matching TRBD1 (6 bases). In DNA form, the CDR3 reads TGTGCCAGCAGCTTTACAGGGTCCGGTGAGCAGTTCTTC. Translated, it gives CASSFTGSGEQFF.